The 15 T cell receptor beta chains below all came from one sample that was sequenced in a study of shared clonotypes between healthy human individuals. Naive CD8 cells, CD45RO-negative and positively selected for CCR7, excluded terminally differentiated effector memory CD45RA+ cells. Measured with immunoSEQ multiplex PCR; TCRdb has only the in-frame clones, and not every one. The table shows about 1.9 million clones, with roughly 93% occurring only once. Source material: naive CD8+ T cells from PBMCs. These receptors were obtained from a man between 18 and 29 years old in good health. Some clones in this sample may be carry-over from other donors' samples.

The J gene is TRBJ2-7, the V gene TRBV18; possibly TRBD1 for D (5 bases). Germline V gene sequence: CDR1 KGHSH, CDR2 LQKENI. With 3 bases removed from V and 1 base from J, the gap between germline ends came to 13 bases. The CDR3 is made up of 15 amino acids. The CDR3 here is CASSPLDSLSYEQYF. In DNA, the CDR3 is TGTGCCAGCTCACCCCTTGACAGCTTATCCTACGAGCAGTACTTC.

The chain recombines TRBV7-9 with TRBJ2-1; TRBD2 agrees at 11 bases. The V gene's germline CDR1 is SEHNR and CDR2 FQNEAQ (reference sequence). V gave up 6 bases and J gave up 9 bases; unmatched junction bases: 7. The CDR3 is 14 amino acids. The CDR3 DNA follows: TGTGCCAGCAGACTACTAGCGGGAGCTATTGAGCAGTTCTTC. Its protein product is CASRLLAGAIEQFF.

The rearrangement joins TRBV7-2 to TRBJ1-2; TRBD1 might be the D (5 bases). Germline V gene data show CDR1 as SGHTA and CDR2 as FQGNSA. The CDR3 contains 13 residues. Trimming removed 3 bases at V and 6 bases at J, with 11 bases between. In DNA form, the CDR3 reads TGTGCCAGCAGCTTTGGCGGGGCCGATGGCTACACCTTC. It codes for CASSFGGADGYTF.

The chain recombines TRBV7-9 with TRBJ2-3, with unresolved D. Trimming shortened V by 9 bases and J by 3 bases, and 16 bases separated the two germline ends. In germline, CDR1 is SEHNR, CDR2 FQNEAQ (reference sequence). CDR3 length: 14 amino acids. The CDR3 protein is CASRSGQSTDTQYF. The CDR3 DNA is TGTGCCAGTCGGTCCGGGCAGTCTACAGATACGCAGTATTTT.

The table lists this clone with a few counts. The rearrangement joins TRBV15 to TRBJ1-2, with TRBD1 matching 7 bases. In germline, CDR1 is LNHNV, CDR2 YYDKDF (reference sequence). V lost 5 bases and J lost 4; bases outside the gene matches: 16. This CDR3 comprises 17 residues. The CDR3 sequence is CATSDRDSQTFAYGYTF. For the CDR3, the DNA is TGTGCCACCAGCGACCGGGACAGCCAAACCTTTGCCTATGGCTACACCTTC.

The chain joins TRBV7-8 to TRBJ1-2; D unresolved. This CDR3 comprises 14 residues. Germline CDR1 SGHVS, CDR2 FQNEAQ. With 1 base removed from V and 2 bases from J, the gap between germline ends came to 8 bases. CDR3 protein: CASSLVQPNYGYTF. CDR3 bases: TGTGCCAGCAGCTTAGTACAGCCCAACTATGGCTACACCTTC.

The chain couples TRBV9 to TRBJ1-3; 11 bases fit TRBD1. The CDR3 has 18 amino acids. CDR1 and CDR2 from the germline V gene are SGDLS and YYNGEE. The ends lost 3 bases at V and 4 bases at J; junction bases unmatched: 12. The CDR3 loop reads CASSDTTSGQGVGNTIYF. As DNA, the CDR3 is TGTGCCAGCAGCGATACAACATCGGGACAGGGGGTAGGAAACACCATATATTTT.

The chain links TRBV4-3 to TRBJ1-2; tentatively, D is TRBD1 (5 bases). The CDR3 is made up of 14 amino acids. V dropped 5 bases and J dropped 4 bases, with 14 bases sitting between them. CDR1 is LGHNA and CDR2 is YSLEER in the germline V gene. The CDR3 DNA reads TGCGCCAGCAGCAGGCGGGGGTTGAGCTATGGCTACACCTTC. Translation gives CASSRRGLSYGYTF.

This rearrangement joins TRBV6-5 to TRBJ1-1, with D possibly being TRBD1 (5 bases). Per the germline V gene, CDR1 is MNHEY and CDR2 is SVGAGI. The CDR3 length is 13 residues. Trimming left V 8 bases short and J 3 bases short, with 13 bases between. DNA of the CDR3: TGTGCCAGCTCGGGGGAACTTTACACTGAAGCTTTCTTT. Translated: CASSGELYTEAFF.

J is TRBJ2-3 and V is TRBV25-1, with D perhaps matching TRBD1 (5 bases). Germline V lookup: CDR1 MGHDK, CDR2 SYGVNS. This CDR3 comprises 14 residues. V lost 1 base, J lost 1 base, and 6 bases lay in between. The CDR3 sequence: CASSEWGGTDTQYF. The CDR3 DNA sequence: TGTGCCAGCAGTGAATGGGGCGGCACAGATACGCAGTATTTT.

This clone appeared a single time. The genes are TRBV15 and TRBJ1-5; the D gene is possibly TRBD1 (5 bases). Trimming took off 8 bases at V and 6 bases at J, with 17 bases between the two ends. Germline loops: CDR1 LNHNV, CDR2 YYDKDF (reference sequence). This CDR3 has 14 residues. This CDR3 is CATGEGPKGQPQHF. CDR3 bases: TGTGCCACCGGGGAGGGACCGAAGGGTCAGCCCCAGCATTTT.

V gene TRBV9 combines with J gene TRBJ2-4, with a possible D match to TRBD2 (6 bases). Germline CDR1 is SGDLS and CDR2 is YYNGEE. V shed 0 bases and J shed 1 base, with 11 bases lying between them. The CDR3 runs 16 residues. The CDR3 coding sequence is TGTGCCAGCAGCGTAGACGCGGGACTGGCCAAAAACATTCAGTACTTC. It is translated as CASSVDAGLAKNIQYF.

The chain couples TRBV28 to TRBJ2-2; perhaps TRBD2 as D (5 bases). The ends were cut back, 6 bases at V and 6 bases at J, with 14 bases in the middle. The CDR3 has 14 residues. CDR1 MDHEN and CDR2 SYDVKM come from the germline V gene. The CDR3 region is CASRTLRGPGELFF. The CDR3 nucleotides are TGTGCCAGCAGGACCCTTCGAGGGCCCGGGGAGCTGTTTTTT.

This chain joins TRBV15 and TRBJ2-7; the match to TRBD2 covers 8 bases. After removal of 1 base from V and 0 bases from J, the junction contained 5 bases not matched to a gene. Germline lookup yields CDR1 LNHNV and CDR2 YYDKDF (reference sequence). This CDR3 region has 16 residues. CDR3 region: CATSRVPREGSYEQYF. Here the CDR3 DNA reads TGTGCCACCAGCAGAGTGCCTCGGGAGGGCTCCTACGAGCAGTACTTC.

The CDR3 nucleotides read TGCGCCAGCAGCCAACTCGGACAGGGAGACGGCTACACCTTC. Amino acids: CASSQLGQGDGYTF. The gene calls are TRBV4-1 and TRBJ1-2; 8 bases align to TRBD1. Germline CDR1 and CDR2: MGHRA and YSYEKL. This CDR3 has 14 amino acids. Trimming at V came to 2 bases and at J to 8 bases, leaving 7 bases not matched to a gene.